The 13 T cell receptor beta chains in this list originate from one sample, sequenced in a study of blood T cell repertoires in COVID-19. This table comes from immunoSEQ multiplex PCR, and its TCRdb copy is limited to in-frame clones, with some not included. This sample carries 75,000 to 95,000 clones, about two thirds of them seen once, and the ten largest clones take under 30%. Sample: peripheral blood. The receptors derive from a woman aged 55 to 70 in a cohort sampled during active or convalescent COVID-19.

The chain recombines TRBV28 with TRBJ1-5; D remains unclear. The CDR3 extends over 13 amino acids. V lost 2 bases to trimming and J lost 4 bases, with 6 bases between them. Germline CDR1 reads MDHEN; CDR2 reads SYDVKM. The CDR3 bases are TGTGCCAGCAGTTTAAAGCTGAATCAGCCCCAGCATTTT. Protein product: CASSLKLNQPQHF.

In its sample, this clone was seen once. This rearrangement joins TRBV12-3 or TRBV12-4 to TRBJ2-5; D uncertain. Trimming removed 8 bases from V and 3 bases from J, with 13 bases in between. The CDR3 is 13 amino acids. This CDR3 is CASAEFLEETQYF. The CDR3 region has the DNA TGTGCCAGCGCCGAATTCCTAGAAGAGACCCAGTACTTC.

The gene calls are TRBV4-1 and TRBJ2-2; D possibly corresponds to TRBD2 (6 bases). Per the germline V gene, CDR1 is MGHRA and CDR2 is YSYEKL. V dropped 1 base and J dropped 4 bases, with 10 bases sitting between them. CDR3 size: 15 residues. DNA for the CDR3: TGCGCCAGCAGCCAAGTGAGGGGACTCACCGGGGAGCTGTTTTTT. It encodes CASSQVRGLTGELFF.

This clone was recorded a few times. For the CDR3, the DNA is TGTGCCAGCAGCACAAGCTTTCTAAGGACACTCTTCTACGAGCAGTACTTC. Its protein is CASSTSFLRTLFYEQYF. The chain recombines TRBV21-1 with TRBJ2-7; the table's D call of TRBD1 was not tested on the DNA. TRBV21-1 is a pseudogene. There are 17 residues in the CDR3.

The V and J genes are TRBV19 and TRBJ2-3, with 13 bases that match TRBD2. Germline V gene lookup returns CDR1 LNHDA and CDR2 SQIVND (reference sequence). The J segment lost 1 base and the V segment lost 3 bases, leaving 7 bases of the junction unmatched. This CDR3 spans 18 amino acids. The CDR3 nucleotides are TGTGCCAGTAGTATGCGACTAGCGGGGGGCAGCGGCACAGATACGCAGTATTTT. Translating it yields CASSMRLAGGSGTDTQYF. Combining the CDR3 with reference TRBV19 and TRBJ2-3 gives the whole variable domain DGGITQSPKYLFRKEGQNVTLSCEQNLNHDAMYWYRQDPGQGLRLIYYSQIVNDFQKGDIAEGYSVSREKKESFPLTVTSAQKNPTAFYLCASSMRLAGGSGTDTQYFGPGTRLTVL.

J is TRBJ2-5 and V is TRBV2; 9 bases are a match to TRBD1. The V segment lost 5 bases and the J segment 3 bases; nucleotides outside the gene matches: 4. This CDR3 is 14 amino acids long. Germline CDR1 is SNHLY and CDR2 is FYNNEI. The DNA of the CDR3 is TGTGCCAGCAGTAACCGGGACAGGGAAGAGACCCAGTACTTC. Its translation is CASSNRDREETQYF.

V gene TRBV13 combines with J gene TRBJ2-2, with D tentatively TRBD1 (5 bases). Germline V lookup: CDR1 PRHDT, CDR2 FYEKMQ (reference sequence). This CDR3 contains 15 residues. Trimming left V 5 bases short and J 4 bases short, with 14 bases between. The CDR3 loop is CASSRQGMRTGELFF. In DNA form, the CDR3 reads TGTGCCAGCAGCCGGCAGGGAATGCGCACCGGGGAGCTGTTTTTT.

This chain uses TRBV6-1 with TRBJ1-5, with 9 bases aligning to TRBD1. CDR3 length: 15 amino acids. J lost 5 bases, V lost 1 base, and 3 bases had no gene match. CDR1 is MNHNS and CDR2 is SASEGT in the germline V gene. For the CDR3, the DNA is TGTGCCAGCAGTGAAGGGACAGGGGTTGATCAGCCCCAGCATTTT. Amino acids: CASSEGTGVDQPQHF.

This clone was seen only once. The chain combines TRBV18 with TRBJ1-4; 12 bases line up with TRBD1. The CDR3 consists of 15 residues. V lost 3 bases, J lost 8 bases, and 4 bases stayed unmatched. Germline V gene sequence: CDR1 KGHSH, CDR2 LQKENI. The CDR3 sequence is CASSPGQGASEKLFF. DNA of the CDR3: TGTGCCAGCTCACCGGGACAGGGGGCGTCGGAAAAACTGTTTTTT.

As DNA, the CDR3 is TGTGCCATCAGTGACAGGGTGGGGAATTCACCCCTCCACTTT. This gives the protein CAISDRVGNSPLHF. The chain carries TRBV10-3 and TRBJ1-6; a weak D match, TRBD1 (5 bases). V was pared by 3 bases and J by 7 bases, with 10 bases between. The germline gives CDR1 ENHRY, CDR2 SYGVKD. The CDR3 is made up of 14 amino acids.

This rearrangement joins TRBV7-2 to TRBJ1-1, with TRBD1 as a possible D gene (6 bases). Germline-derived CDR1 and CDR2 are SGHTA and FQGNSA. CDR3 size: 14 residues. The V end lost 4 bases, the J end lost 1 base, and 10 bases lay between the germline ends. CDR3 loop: CASSSQGGNTEAFF. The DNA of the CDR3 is TGTGCCAGCAGCTCCCAAGGGGGGAACACTGAAGCTTTCTTT.

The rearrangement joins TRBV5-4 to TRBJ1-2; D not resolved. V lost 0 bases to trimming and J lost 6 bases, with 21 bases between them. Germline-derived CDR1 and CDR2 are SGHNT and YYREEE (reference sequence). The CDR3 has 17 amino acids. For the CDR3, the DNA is TGTGCCAGCAGCTTGGGAGGGATTGGGAAGGGAAAAGATGGCTACACCTTC. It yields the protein CASSLGGIGKGKDGYTF.

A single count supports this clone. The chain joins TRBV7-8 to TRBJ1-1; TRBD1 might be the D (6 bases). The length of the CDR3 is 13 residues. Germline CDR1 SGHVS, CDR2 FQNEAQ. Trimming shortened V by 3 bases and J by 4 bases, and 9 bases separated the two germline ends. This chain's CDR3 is CASSFDRSTEAFF. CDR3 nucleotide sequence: TGTGCCAGCAGCTTTGACAGGAGCACTGAAGCTTTCTTT.